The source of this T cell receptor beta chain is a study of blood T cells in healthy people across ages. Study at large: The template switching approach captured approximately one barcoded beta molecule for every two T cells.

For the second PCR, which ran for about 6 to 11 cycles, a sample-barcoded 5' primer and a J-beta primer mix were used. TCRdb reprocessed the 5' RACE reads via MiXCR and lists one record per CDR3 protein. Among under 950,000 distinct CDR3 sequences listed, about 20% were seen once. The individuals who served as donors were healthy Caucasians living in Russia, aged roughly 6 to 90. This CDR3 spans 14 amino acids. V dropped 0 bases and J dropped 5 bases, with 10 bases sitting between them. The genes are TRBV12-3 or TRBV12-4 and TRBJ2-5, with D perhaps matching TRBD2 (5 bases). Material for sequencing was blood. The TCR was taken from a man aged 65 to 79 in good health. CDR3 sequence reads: CASSLASVVETQYF. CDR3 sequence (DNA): TGTGCCAGCAGTTTAGCTAGCGTTGTCGAGACCCAGTACTTC.